The source of this T cell receptor (beta chain) is a study of shared clonotypes between healthy human individuals (dated by TCRdb to about 2020). Study-level background: A couple of women and three men aged 18 to 49 years were included in the cohort. Per donor, three plates each were used for CD4 naive and CD4 memory, two for CD8 naive, and one for CD8 memory. Blood TCR repertoires of about 5 healthy adults were deeply sequenced to estimate repertoire size and the extent of clonotype sharing between individuals. Different laboratories and diverse techniques were used to prepare libraries and sequence TCR repertoires, to increase sequencing depth and limit assay-specific biases. Per donor, leukapheresis produced somewhere between about 0.94 and 9 billion PBMCs. The paper's findings and limits, for the study overall: Compared with non-shared clonotypes, clonotypes shared by all four sorted-subset donors had higher generation probabilities. Larger estimated clonotype richness was generally found for naive subsets than for memory subsets. Rarefaction of sorted-subset datasets indicated incomplete sequencing despite the large sequencing depth. Sampling was restricted to blood, and TCR repertoires in tissues likely differ from the TCR repertoires found in blood. Across four donors, 4.5% to 6.5% of naive CD4, 3.5% of naive CD8, roughly 2.2% of memory CD4, and roughly 0.4% of memory CD8 clonotypes were shared. Because the study included a small number of donors, the genetic and exposure-history diversity represented was limited. Based on pairwise subsampling, the degree of clonotype sharing among donors was expected to be affected by sequencing depth.

As regards this clone: Its antigen remains undetermined. Base qualities are not provided; no much larger clone lies one nucleotide away. At the DNA level, this CDR3 is encoded by other sequences in the same sample as well.

Using the deep immunoSEQ assay, multiplex PCR amplified TCR CDR3 regions from genomic DNA. For each cell subset, the extracted genomic DNA was distributed evenly across all wells of several immunoSEQ 96-well plates, and each plate served as one replicate. For sorted subsets, around 200 ng genomic DNA, equal to some 28,000 T cell genomes, was loaded into each replicate PCR. The purified libraries were quantified using a Qubit 3.0 fluorometer, sized with a Bioanalyzer 2100, and then quantified again using the KAPA Library Quantification kit. Each immunoSEQ 96-well plate was sequenced on its own single-read 150-cycle Illumina NextSeq 550 flow cell. The source study handled its data this way. Because the immunoSEQ output held only junctional sequences and lacked quality scores, the filtering could not match the filtering applied to full-length reads. Sequences were annotated with PyIR, a Python wrapper for IgBLAST v1.9, using IMGT germline references to assign V/J genes and CDR3. Reads were removed for weak V/J assignments (E-value above 1e-6), missing CDR3, stop codons, out-of-frame junctions, or ambiguous translated residues. V3J clonotypes were defined as sequences sharing the same inferred V gene, J gene, and CDR3 amino acid sequence. Percentage overlap between repertoires was calculated by dividing the number of shared unique clonotypes by the size of the smaller repertoire. Three approaches were used to assess repertoire richness: RTK rarefaction, the Chao1 estimator, and Recon v2.1 estimates of unobserved clonotypes. Generation probabilities were computed with OLGA for all TCRbeta clonotypes obtained by the gDNA method from four donors. Drawn from immuneACCESS, this table holds only the in-frame rearrangements with V and J called that TCRdb kept. Clones are partly lost; checked studies trace under half to an unresolved V gene and leave the rest unexplained. The DNA was the basis for D and trimming; V, J and clone size are from that table. This sample gives approximately 940,000 clones in total; around 80% of them show up just once. The ten largest clones capture about 1.5% of the sample.

V and J lose 1 base and 5 bases, and a span of 5 bases separates them. Reading the germline V gene gives CDR1 MGHDK and CDR2 SYGVNS. The CDR3 starts with the cysteine, ends with the phenylalanine, and has 12 residues. Just the 36-base CDR3 DNA is kept, in frame starting at base 1. Donors were healthy HIV-negative adults with no recently reported acute infections or vaccinations. Every donor was a Caucasian adult living in Nashville, Tennessee, USA. CD4+ T cells were enriched by magnetic negative selection; naive cells were then positively selected on CD45RA, and the negative fraction formed the memory subset. Blood was collected by leukapheresis, and PBMCs were isolated by Ficoll-Histopaque density gradient centrifugation and then cryopreserved in liquid nitrogen vapor phase. Analytical flow cytometry was used to check the purity and quantity of each magnetically sorted T cell population. Genomic DNA was isolated from each sorted fraction and quantified by UV absorbance on a Nanodrop 2000c.

The sequencing sample was made of memory CD4+ T cells sorted from blood. Sample cell subset or site, as interpreted from the label and publication: CD45RA-negative fraction. Recombination linked TRBV25-1 to TRBJ1-2, and possibly TRBD1, on 5 matching bases. This receptor was obtained from a man between 18 and 29 years old in good health. The nucleotide sequence is given as TGTGCCAGCAGTGAATCAGGGTATGGCTACACCTTC. It specifies CASSESGYGYTF.